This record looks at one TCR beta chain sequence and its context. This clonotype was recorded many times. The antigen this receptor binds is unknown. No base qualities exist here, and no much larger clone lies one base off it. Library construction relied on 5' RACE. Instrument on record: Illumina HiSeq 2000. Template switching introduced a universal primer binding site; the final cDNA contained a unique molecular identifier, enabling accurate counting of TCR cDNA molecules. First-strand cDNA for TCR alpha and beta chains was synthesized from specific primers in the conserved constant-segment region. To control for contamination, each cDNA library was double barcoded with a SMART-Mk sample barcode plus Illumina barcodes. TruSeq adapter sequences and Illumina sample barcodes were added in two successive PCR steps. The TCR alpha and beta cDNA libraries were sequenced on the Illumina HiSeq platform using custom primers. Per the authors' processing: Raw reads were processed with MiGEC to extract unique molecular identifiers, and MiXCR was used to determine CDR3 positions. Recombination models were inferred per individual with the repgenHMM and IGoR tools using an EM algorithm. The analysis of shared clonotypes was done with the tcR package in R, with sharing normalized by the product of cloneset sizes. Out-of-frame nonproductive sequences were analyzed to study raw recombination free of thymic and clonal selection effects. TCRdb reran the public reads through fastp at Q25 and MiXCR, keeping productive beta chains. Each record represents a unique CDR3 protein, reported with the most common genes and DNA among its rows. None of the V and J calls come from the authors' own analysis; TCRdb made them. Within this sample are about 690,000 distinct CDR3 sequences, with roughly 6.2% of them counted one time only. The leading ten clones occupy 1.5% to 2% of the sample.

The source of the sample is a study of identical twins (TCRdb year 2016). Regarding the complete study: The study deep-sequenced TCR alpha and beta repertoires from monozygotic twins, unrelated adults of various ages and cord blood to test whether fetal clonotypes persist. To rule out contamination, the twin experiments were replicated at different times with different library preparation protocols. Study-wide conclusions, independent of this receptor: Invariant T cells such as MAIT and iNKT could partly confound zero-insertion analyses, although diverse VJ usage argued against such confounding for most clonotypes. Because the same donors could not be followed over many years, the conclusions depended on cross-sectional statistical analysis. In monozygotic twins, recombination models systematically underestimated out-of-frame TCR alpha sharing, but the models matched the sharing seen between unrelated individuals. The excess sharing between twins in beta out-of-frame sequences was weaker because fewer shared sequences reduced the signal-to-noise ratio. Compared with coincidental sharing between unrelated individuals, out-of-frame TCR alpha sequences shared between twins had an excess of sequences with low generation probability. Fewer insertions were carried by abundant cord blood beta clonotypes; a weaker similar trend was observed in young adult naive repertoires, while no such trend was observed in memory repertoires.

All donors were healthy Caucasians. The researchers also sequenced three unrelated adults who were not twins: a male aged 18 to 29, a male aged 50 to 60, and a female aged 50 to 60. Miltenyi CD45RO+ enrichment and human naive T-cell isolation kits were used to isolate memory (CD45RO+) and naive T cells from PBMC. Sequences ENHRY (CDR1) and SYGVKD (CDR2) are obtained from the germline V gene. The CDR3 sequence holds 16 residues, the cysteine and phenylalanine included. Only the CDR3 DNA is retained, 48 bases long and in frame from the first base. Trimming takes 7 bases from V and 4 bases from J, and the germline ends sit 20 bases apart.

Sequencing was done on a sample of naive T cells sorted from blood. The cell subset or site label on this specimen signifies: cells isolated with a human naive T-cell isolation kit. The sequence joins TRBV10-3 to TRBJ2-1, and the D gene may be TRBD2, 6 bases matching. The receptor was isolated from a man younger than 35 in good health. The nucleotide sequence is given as TGTGCCATCAAACCCCCCTCTAGTGGGACTTACAATGAGCAGTTCTTC. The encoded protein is CAIKPPSSGTYNEQFF.